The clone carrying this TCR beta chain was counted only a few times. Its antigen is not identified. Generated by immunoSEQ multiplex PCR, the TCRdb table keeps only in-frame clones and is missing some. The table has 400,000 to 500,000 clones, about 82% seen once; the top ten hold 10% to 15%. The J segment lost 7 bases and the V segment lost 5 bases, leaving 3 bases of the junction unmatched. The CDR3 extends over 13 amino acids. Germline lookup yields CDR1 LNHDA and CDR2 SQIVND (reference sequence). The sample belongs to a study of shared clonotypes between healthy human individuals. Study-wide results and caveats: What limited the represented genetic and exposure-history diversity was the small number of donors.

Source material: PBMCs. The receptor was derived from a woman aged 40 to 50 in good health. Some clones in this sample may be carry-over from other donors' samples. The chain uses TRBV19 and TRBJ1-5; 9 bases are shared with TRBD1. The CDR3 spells CASSGQGSQPQHF. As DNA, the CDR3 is TGTGCCAGTAGTGGACAGGGGTCCCAGCCCCAGCATTTT.